The clone carrying this TCR beta chain was counted only a few times. Its antigen is not identified. This record comes from a study of regulatory T cells in long-lasting Graves disease. Across the whole study: Patients newly diagnosed with Graves' had been on antithyroid drugs for under 3 months.

Study observations and caveats: Persistent Graves' cases showed lower TCR diversity than newly diagnosed cases.

Building the TCR beta libraries relied on iRepertoire HTBI primers, and CDR3 regions underwent Arm-PCR. Per the authors' pipeline: Samples collectively showed fewer than 80 TRBV and approximately 14 TRBJ segments. TCRdb independently ran MiXCR on the multiplex PCR reads; one entry per CDR3 protein. TCRdb's processing, not the authors' own work, is the source of the V and J calls. The sample lists about 420,000 distinct CDR3 sequences; roughly 17% were seen once. Trimming took 8 bases from V and 0 from J, leaving 13 bases between them. CDR3 length equals 14 residues. The germline CDR1 and CDR2 sequences are MDHEN and SYDVKM. Regarding time point: newly diagnosed GD, antithyroid drugs for less than 3 months. PBMC-extracted RNA yielded the TCR library. The same data also contributed to another study, on T cells in Graves' hyperthyroidism and ophthalmopathy.

The sequence was collected from a woman under 30 with Graves disease. V gene TRBV28 combines with J gene TRBJ1-1, with D tentatively TRBD1 (6 bases). The sequences come from peripheral blood mononuclear cells (PBMCs), collected at new diagnosis, from a patient treated with antithyroid drugs. The CDR3 DNA sequence: TGTGCCAGCTTCGACAGGTTCTTGAACACTGAAGCTTTCTTT. This sequence encodes CASFDRFLNTEAFF.